Below, one TCR beta chain is given with its context. What it binds is unknown. These data are taken from a study of cytomegalovirus exposure and HLA in healthy donors. The V gene end was trimmed by 4 bases and the J gene end by 9 bases; junction bases not matched to a gene: 6. Per the germline V gene, CDR1 is LNHDA and CDR2 is SQIVND (reference sequence). The CDR3 is 14 residues long. Both 60 Vbeta primers and 13 Jbeta primers went into the PCR. Data came from immunoSEQ multiplex PCR; TCRdb stores just in-frame clones and leaves some out. Of around 110,000 clones in the sample, 79% are singletons; the top ten hold 3.5% to 4.5%. Study-wide points: Later work showed greater clonal expansion in HLA-associated TCR beta chains than in equally common others. TCR beta V- and J-gene trimming was later associated with a missense DCLRE1C variant. A later analysis linked 15,000 to 20,000 TCR beta sequences to HLA alleles at 0.05 false discovery rate. TRBV6-2, TRBV6-3 and some other V segments were excluded as indistinguishable.

The chain joins TRBV19 to TRBJ2-1, with 10 positions matching TRBD2. The sequencing input was PBMCs. The clonotype comes from a man aged 25 to 40 in good health and CMV-seropositive. In DNA form, the CDR3 reads TGTGCCAGTAGTAGGCCTAGCGGGAGAGGTGAGCAGTTCTTC. Translation: CASSRPSGRGEQFF.